A selection of T cell receptor beta chains follows, all from one sample in a study of shared clonotypes between healthy human individuals. Method: immunoSEQ multiplex PCR; TCRdb's copy keeps in-frame clones and lacks some. This sample carries more than 2 million clones, about 94% of them seen once, and the ten largest clones take 0.9% to 1.3%. The source material was naive CD8+ T cells sorted from blood. These receptors were taken from a man younger than 30 in good health. CDR3s include the opening cysteine and the closing phenylalanine or tryptophan. The D gene is left open where the match is weak. Not every row has a clone size; where given, it reads once, few, many or a size class.

v_call: TRBV4-3; d_call: NA; j_call: TRBJ1-1; clone_size: NA; cdr3_nt: TGCGCCAGCAGCCAAGATATCGGGGTAGGGGGCACTGAAGCTTTCTTT; cdr3_aa: CASSQDIGVGGTEAFF
v_call: TRBV9; d_call: NA; j_call: TRBJ1-2; clone_size: NA; cdr3_nt: TGTGCCAGCAGCGTAGGGTGGGTAAACTATGGCTACACCTTC; cdr3_aa: CASSVGWVNYGYTF
v_call: TRBV11-2; d_call: TRBD1; j_call: TRBJ2-7; clone_size: NA; cdr3_nt: TGTGCCAGCAGCCTAGGGGCAGGGGGCGTTCAGTTC; cdr3_aa: CASSLGAGGVQF
v_call: TRBV5-4; d_call: NA; j_call: TRBJ2-7; clone_size: NA; cdr3_nt: TGTGCCAGCAGCTTGGATCGTATTTACGAGCAGTACTTC; cdr3_aa: CASSLDRIYEQYF
v_call: TRBV6-5; d_call: NA; j_call: TRBJ2-7; clone_size: NA; cdr3_nt: TGTGCCAGCAGTTACGGGGAAGGAGGCGAGCAGTACTTC; cdr3_aa: CASSYGEGGEQYF
v_call: TRBV19; d_call: NA; j_call: TRBJ2-1; clone_size: NA; cdr3_nt: TGTGCCAGTATAGGCGGGCCCAATGAGCAGTTCTTC; cdr3_aa: CASIGGPNEQFF
v_call: TRBV6-1; d_call: NA; j_call: TRBJ1-3; clone_size: NA; cdr3_nt: TGTGCCAGCAGTGAGTGGGGCTCTGGAAACACCATATATTTT; cdr3_aa: CASSEWGSGNTIYF
v_call: TRBV10-3; d_call: NA; j_call: TRBJ1-2; clone_size: few; cdr3_nt: TGTGCCATCAGCCCGGGAGATGCCTATGGCTACACCTTC; cdr3_aa: CAISPGDAYGYTF
v_call: TRBV19; d_call: TRBD1; j_call: TRBJ2-7; clone_size: NA; cdr3_nt: TGTGCCAGTAGTATAACAGGGGGCTACGAGCAGTACTTC; cdr3_aa: CASSITGGYEQYF
v_call: TRBV13; d_call: TRBD1; j_call: TRBJ1-1; clone_size: NA; cdr3_nt: TGTGCCAGCAGCTTTACGGGACAGGGTAGGACTGAAGCTTTCTTT; cdr3_aa: CASSFTGQGRTEAFF
v_call: TRBV19; d_call: NA; j_call: TRBJ1-5; clone_size: NA; cdr3_nt: TGTGCCAGTAGCGAGAGGGAGCGGTATAGCAATCAGCCCCAGCATTTT; cdr3_aa: CASSERERYSNQPQHF
v_call: TRBV5-5; d_call: NA; j_call: TRBJ2-7; clone_size: NA; cdr3_nt: TGTGCCAGCAGCACTGAGGCCGGGACCGGACCCTACGAGCAGTACTTC; cdr3_aa: CASSTEAGTGPYEQYF
v_call: TRBV6-5; d_call: NA; j_call: TRBJ2-7; clone_size: once; cdr3_nt: TGTGCCAGCAGCCCGGACAGTGACACCTACGAGCAGTACTTC; cdr3_aa: CASSPDSDTYEQYF
v_call: TRBV30; d_call: TRBD2; j_call: TRBJ2-7; clone_size: NA; cdr3_nt: TGTGCCCTCGTGGGACTAGCGGGAGGACCCTACGAGCAGTACTTC; cdr3_aa: CALVGLAGGPYEQYF
v_call: TRBV9; d_call: NA; j_call: TRBJ2-7; clone_size: NA; cdr3_nt: TGTGCCAGCAGCGTAGGAGTTGGCAGCCTCTACGAGCAGTACTTC; cdr3_aa: CASSVGVGSLYEQYF
v_call: TRBV6-5; d_call: NA; j_call: TRBJ1-2; clone_size: few; cdr3_nt: TGTGCCAGCCGGGGGGCCGGTGGCTACACCTTC; cdr3_aa: CASRGAGGYTF
v_call: TRBV11-3; d_call: NA; j_call: TRBJ1-1; clone_size: NA; cdr3_nt: TGTGCCAGCAGCTTAGGGCCTTACACTGAAGCTTTCTTT; cdr3_aa: CASSLGPYTEAFF
v_call: TRBV6-1; d_call: TRBD2; j_call: TRBJ2-1; clone_size: NA; cdr3_nt: TGTGCCAGCAGTGAAGGGAGCGGGAGCCGCTACAATGAGCAGTTCTTC; cdr3_aa: CASSEGSGSRYNEQFF
v_call: TRBV2; d_call: NA; j_call: TRBJ2-7; clone_size: NA; cdr3_nt: TGTGCCAGCAGTGAAGCGCCCAGGAGCTCCTACGAGCAGTACTTC; cdr3_aa: CASSEAPRSSYEQYF
v_call: TRBV4-3; d_call: TRBD2; j_call: TRBJ2-1; clone_size: NA; cdr3_nt: TGCGCCAGCAGCCTACATAGCGGGAGGGAACAGTTCTTC; cdr3_aa: CASSLHSGREQFF
v_call: TRBV5-1; d_call: TRBD1; j_call: TRBJ1-6; clone_size: NA; cdr3_nt: TGCGCCAGCAGACTTGGGACAGGGGACAATTCACCCCTCCACTTT; cdr3_aa: CASRLGTGDNSPLHF
v_call: TRBV19; d_call: NA; j_call: TRBJ2-7; clone_size: NA; cdr3_nt: TGTGCCAGTAGTGCAGGTAGTGGCGGCGAGCAGTACTTC; cdr3_aa: CASSAGSGGEQYF
v_call: TRBV14; d_call: NA; j_call: TRBJ1-4; clone_size: once; cdr3_nt: TGTGCCAGCAGCCAAGAAGGAGAGGGCACTAATGAAAAACTGTTTTTT; cdr3_aa: CASSQEGEGTNEKLFF
v_call: TRBV6-5; d_call: TRBD2; j_call: TRBJ2-3; clone_size: NA; cdr3_nt: TGTGCCAGCAAATCGGAGAGCGGGGCAGATACGCAGTATTTT; cdr3_aa: CASKSESGADTQYF
v_call: TRBV7-9; d_call: NA; j_call: TRBJ2-7; clone_size: NA; cdr3_nt: TGTGCCAGCAGCATCGACTACGAGCAGTACTTC; cdr3_aa: CASSIDYEQYF
v_call: TRBV27; d_call: NA; j_call: TRBJ1-3; clone_size: NA; cdr3_nt: TGTGCCAGCAGTTGGGTGAGGCTCTCTGGAAACACCATATATTTT; cdr3_aa: CASSWVRLSGNTIYF
v_call: TRBV11-2; d_call: NA; j_call: TRBJ2-7; clone_size: NA; cdr3_nt: TGTGCCAGCAGCTTAGTGGGGCCCTCGTCAATAGGGGACGAGCAGTACTTC; cdr3_aa: CASSLVGPSSIGDEQYF